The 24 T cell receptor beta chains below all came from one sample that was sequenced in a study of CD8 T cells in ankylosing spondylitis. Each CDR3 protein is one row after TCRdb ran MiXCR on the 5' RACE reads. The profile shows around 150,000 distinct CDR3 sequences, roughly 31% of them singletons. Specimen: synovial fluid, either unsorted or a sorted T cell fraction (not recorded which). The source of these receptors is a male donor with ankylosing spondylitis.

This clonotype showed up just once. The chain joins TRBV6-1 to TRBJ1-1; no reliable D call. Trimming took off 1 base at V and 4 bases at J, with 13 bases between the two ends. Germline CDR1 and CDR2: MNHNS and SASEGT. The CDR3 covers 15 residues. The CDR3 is CASSEGSAGSTEAFF. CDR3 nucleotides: TGTGCCAGCAGTGAAGGAAGCGCGGGGAGCACTGAAGCTTTCTTT.

The CDR3 DNA sequence: TGTGCCAGCTCACCCTTGGGAGGGAATGAGCAGTTCTTC. This translates into CASSPLGGNEQFF. This chain joins TRBV18 and TRBJ2-1, with TRBD2 matching 7 bases. V shed 3 bases and J 7 bases; nucleotides not matched to a gene: 3. The CDR3 totals 13 residues. Looked up from germline, CDR1 is KGHSH and CDR2 is LQKENI.

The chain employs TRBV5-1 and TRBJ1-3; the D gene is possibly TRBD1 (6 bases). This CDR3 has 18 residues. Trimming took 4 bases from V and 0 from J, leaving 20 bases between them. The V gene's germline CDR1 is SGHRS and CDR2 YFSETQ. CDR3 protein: CASSPGGQRLFSGNTIYF. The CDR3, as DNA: TGCGCCAGCAGCCCGGGAGGACAGAGGCTTTTCTCTGGAAACACCATATATTTT.

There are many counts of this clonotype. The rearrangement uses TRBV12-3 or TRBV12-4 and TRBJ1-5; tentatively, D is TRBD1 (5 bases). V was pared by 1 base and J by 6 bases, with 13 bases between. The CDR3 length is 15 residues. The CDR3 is CASSLEGGESQPQHF. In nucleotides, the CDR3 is TGTGCCAGCAGTTTAGAGGGAGGGGAGAGTCAGCCCCAGCATTTT.

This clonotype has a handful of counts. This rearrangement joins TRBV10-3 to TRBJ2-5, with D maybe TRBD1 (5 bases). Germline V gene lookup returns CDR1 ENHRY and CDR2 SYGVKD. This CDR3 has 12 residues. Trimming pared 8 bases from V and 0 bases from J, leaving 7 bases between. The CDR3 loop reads CAIGANQETQYF. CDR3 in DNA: TGTGCCATCGGGGCGAACCAAGAGACCCAGTACTTC.

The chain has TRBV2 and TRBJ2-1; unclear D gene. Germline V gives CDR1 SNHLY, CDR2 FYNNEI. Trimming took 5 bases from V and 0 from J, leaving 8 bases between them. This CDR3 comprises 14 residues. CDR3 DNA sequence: TGTGCCAGCAGTTTATTGAGCTCCTACAATGAGCAGTTCTTC. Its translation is CASSLLSSYNEQFF.

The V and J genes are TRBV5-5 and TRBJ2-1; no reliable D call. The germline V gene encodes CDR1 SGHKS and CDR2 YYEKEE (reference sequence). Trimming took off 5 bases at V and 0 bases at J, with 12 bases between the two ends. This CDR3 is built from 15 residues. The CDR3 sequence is CASRLSPSSYNEQFF. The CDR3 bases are TGTGCCAGCAGGCTCAGTCCGAGCTCCTACAATGAGCAGTTCTTC. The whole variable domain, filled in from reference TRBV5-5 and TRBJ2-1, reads DAGVTQSPTHLIKTRGQQVTLRCSPISGHKSVSWYQQVLGQGPQFIFQYYEKEERGRGNFPDRFSARQFPNYSSELNVNALLLGDSALYLCASRLSPSSYNEQFFGPGTRLTVL.

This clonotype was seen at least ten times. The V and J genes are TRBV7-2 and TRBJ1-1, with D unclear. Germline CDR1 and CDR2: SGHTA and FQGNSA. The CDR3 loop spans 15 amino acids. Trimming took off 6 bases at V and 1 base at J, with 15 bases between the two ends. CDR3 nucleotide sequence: TGTGCCAGCAGGCCCCCGGGCCGACAGAACACTGAAGCTTTCTTT. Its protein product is CASRPPGRQNTEAFF.

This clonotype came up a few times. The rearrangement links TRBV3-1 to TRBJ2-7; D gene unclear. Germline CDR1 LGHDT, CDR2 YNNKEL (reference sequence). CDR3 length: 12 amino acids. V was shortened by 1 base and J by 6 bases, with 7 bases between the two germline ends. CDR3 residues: CASSQAPGEQYF. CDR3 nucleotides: TGTGCCAGCAGCCAAGCCCCCGGCGAGCAGTACTTC.

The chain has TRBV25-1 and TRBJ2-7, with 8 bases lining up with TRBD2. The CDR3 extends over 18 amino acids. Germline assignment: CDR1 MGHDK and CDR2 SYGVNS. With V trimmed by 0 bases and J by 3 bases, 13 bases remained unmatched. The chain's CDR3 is CASSEYGASGSHLYEQYF. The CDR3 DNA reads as TGTGCCAGCAGTGAATACGGGGCTAGCGGGTCCCACCTCTACGAGCAGTACTTC.

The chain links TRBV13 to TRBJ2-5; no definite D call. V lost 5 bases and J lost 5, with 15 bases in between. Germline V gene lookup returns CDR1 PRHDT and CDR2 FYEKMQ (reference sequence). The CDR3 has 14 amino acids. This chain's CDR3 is CASSKPPNRETQYF. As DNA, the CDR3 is TGTGCCAGCAGCAAACCCCCCAACCGGGAGACCCAGTACTTC. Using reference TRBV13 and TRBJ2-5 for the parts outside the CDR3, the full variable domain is AAGVIQSPRHLIKEKRETATLKCYPIPRHDTVYWYQQGPGQDPQFLISFYEKMQSDKGSIPDRFSAQQFSDYHSELNMSSLELGDSALYFCASSKPPNRETQYFGPGTRLLVL.

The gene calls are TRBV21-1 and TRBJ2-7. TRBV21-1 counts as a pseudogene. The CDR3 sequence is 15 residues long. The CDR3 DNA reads TGTGCCAGCAGCAAAATTCAGGTGGTGACATACGAGCAGTACTTC. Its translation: CASSKIQVVTYEQYF.

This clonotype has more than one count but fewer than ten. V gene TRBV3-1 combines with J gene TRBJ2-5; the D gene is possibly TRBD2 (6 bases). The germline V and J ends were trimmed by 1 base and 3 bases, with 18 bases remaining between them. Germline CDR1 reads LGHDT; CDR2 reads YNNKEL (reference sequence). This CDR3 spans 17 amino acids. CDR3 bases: TGTGCCAGCAGCCAAGGACAAGGAGGGGTCCAAAAAGAGACCCAGTACTTC. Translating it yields CASSQGQGGVQKETQYF.

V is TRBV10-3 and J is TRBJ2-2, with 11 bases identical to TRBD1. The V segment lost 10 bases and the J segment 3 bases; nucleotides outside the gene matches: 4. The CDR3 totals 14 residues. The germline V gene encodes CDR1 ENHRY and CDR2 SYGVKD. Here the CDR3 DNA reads TGTGCCAGCGGACAGGGGGCTGACACCGGGGAGCTGTTTTTT. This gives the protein CASGQGADTGELFF.

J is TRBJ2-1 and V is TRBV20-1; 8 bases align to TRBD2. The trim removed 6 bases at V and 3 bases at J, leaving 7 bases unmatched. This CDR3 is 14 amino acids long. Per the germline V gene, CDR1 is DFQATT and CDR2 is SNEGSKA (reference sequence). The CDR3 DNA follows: TGCAGTGCCCGGACTAGCAGCCACTACAATGAGCAGTTCTTC. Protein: CSARTSSHYNEQFF.

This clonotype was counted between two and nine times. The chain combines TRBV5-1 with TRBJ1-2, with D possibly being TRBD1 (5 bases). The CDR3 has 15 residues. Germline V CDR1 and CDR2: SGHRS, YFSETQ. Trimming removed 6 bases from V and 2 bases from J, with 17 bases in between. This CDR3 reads CASTLGGTGNYGYTF. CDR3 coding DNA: TGCGCCAGCACCCTGGGAGGGACGGGGAACTATGGCTACACCTTC.

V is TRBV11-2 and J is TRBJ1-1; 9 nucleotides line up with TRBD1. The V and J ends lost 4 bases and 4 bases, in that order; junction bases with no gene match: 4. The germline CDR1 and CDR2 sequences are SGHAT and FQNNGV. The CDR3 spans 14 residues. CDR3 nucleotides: TGTGCCAGCAGCTGGGACAGGGTGCGCACTGAAGCTTTCTTT. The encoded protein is CASSWDRVRTEAFF.

The CDR3 DNA sequence: TGTGCCAGCAGCTTAGCTAGCGGGGGCTCAGGCTATGGCTACACCTTC. Translated, it gives CASSLASGGSGYGYTF. The chain recombines TRBV7-2 with TRBJ1-2, with D possibly being TRBD1 (6 bases). V was trimmed by 0 bases and J by 4 bases, leaving 15 bases between them. In germline, CDR1 is SGHTA, CDR2 FQGNSA. The CDR3 totals 16 residues.

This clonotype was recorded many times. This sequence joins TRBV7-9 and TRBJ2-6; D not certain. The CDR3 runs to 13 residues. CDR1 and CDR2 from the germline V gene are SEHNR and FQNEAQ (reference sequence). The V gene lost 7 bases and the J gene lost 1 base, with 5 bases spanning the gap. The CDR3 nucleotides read TGTGCCAGCATCTCATCTGGGGCCAACGTCCTGACTTTC. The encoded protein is CASISSGANVLTF.

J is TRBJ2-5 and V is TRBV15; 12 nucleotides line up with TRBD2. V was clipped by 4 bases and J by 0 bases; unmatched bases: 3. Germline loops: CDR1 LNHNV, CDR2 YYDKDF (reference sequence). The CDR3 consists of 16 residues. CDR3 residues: CATSTRLAGDQETQYF. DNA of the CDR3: TGTGCCACCAGCACACGACTAGCGGGGGACCAAGAGACCCAGTACTTC.

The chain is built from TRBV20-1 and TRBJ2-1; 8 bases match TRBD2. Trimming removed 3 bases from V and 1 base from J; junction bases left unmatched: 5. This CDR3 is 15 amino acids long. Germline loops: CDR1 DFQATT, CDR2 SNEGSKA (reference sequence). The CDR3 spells CSASDPGGSYNEQFF. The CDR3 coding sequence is TGCAGTGCTAGTGATCCGGGAGGGTCCTACAATGAGCAGTTCTTC.

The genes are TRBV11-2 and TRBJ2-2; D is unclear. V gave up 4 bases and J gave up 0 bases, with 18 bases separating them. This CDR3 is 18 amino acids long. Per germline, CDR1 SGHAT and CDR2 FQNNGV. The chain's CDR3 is CASSSLGRRTPNTGELFF. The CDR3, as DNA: TGTGCCAGCAGCTCCCTGGGCAGGCGCACCCCGAACACCGGGGAGCTGTTTTTT.

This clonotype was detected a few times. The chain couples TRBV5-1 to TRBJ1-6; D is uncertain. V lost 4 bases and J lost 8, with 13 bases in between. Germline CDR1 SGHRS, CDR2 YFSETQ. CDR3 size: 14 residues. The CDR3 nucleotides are TGCGCCAGCAGCGTGTCGGGAAGGGATTCACCCCTCCACTTT. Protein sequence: CASSVSGRDSPLHF.

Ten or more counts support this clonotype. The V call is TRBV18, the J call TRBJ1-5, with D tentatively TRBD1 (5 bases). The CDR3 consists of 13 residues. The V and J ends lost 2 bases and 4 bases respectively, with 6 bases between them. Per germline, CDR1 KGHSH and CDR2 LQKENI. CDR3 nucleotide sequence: TGTGCCAGCTCACCAGGGGGAAATCAGCCCCAGCATTTT. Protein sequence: CASSPGGNQPQHF.